The 21 T cell receptor beta chains below come from one sample, sequenced in a study of T cells after yellow fever vaccination. One entry per CDR3 protein results from TCRdb running MiXCR on the 5' RACE reads. In the table there are approximately 510,000 distinct CDR3 sequences, 21% of which are singletons. The sample in question was PBMCs, obtained around 3 weeks after the first yellow fever vaccination. These receptors all stem from a man aged 18 to 30 who received the YFV17D yellow fever vaccine.

The rearrangement uses TRBV7-2 and TRBJ2-3, with D possibly being TRBD1 (6 bases). The CDR3 has 15 amino acids. The germline V gene has CDR1 SGHTA and CDR2 FQGNSA. V shed 0 bases and J shed 12 bases, with 19 bases lying between them. The CDR3, as DNA: TGTGCCAGCAGCTTAGCCCTCTCGACAGGATTTACACAGTATTTT. It yields the protein CASSLALSTGFTQYF.

The V gene is TRBV19, the J gene TRBJ1-1; 9 nucleotides align to TRBD1. Looked up from germline, CDR1 is LNHDA and CDR2 is SQIVND (reference sequence). The CDR3 runs to 14 residues. Germline trimming cut 5 bases from V and 6 bases from J; bases unmatched to any gene: 7. The CDR3 bases are TGTGCCAGTAGTCCCGGACAGGGGCGTTCTGAAGCTTTCTTT. It encodes CASSPGQGRSEAFF.

The chain recombines TRBV28 with TRBJ2-2; D unresolved. This CDR3 region has 15 residues. Germline V gene data show CDR1 as MDHEN and CDR2 as SYDVKM. Trimming removed 11 bases from V and 2 bases from J, with 18 bases in between. The CDR3 DNA reads TGTGCCCATAACTCCGGCCAGGACAACACCGGGGAGCTGTTTTTT. It encodes CAHNSGQDNTGELFF.

This chain links TRBV20-1 with TRBJ1-5; the D gene is possibly TRBD1 (5 bases). The CDR3 length is 16 residues. Germline assignment: CDR1 DFQATT and CDR2 SNEGSKA (reference sequence). V shed 0 bases and J shed 1 base, with 13 bases lying between them. For the CDR3, the DNA is TGCAGTGCTAGAGATTGGGCAGGGCTGAGCAATCAGCCCCAGCATTTT. Encoded protein: CSARDWAGLSNQPQHF.

The chain joins TRBV29-1 to TRBJ2-3; 9 nucleotides agree with TRBD1. Germline assignment: CDR1 SQVTM and CDR2 ANQGSEA. The CDR3 sequence is 14 residues long. The V gene end was trimmed by 7 bases and the J gene end by 1 base; junction bases not matched to a gene: 6. The CDR3, as DNA: TGCAGCGCGACCGGGACAGGGCGCACAGATACGCAGTATTTT. Translated, it gives CSATGTGRTDTQYF.

This clonotype was counted between two and nine times. The rearrangement uses TRBV7-9 and TRBJ1-1; D may be TRBD1 (5 bases). Deletions cut 1 base from V and 10 bases from J, with 16 bases between. CDR3 length equals 14 residues. Looked up from germline, CDR1 is SEHNR and CDR2 is FQNEAQ (reference sequence). CDR3 sequence: CASSLGYDRTAAFF. CDR3 in DNA: TGTGCCAGCAGCTTAGGATACGACAGAACGGCAGCTTTCTTT. Full variable domain (rest looked up from reference TRBV7-9 and TRBJ1-1): DTGVSQNPRHKITKRGQNVTFRCDPISEHNRLYWYRQTLGQGPEFLTYFQNEAQLEKSRLLSDRFSAERPKGSFSTLEIQRTEQGDSAMYLCASSLGYDRTAAFFGQGTRLTVV.

V usage is TRBV29-1 and J usage is TRBJ2-5; D is undetermined. The CDR3 totals 13 residues. V was trimmed by 7 bases and J by 5 bases, leaving 17 bases between them. Per germline, CDR1 SQVTM and CDR2 ANQGSEA. CDR3 sequence: CSAPGRVGETQYF. DNA for the CDR3: TGCAGCGCACCTGGACGGGTTGGGGAGACCCAGTACTTC.

This clonotype was seen repeatedly, ten times or more. The chain links TRBV20-1 to TRBJ2-1; D possibly corresponds to TRBD1 (7 bases). Looked up from germline, CDR1 is DFQATT and CDR2 is SNEGSKA (reference sequence). V was clipped by 4 bases and J by 6 bases, with 19 bases between them. The CDR3 extends over 15 amino acids. In DNA, the CDR3 is TGCAGTGCTATTGGCGGCAGGGGGGTTTTCAATGAGCAGTTCTTC. It is translated as CSAIGGRGVFNEQFF.

This clonotype was seen more than once but under ten times. The rearrangement joins TRBV4-1 to TRBJ2-5, with D uncertain. V lost 3 bases, J lost 1 base, and 15 bases lay in between. The germline V gene has CDR1 MGHRA and CDR2 YSYEKL. The CDR3 runs 16 residues. CDR3 loop: CASSQLPGVLQETQYF. CDR3 nucleotide sequence: TGCGCCAGCAGCCAGCTACCGGGTGTACTCCAAGAGACCCAGTACTTC.

This clonotype came up a few times. The chain couples TRBV7-3 to TRBJ1-2; 10 bases align to TRBD1. CDR3 length: 15 amino acids. In germline, CDR1 is SGHTA, CDR2 FQGTGA. After removal of 5 bases from V and 7 bases from J, the junction contained 10 bases not matched to a gene. The CDR3 DNA follows: TGTGCCAGCAGCCCCCGGACAGGGGGGGTAGGTGGCTACACCTTC. As protein: CASSPRTGGVGGYTF.

A few counts support this clonotype. The chain links TRBV12-3 or TRBV12-4 to TRBJ2-3; no reliable D call. With 2 bases removed from V and 0 bases from J, the gap between germline ends came to 12 bases. The CDR3 extends over 16 amino acids. The CDR3 nucleotides read TGTGCCAGCAGTTTAACAGAAACCTCTAGCACAGATACGCAGTATTTT. It yields the protein CASSLTETSSTDTQYF.

The chain recombines TRBV6-2 or TRBV6-3 with TRBJ2-4, with TRBD1 identical over 10 bases. Per germline, CDR1 MNHEY and CDR2 SVGEGT. The V and J ends lost 4 bases and 14 bases, in that order; junction bases with no gene match: 14. This CDR3 is 15 amino acids long. The DNA of the CDR3 is TGTGCCAGCAGTTCGACCTTTGACAGGGGGCTGATAGAGTACTTC. Translation: CASSSTFDRGLIEYF.

This clonotype has at least ten counts. V and J are TRBV5-1 and TRBJ2-5, with TRBD1 as a possible D gene (6 bases). The germline V gene has CDR1 SGHRS and CDR2 YFSETQ. CDR3 length: 13 residues. The ends were cut back, 3 bases at V and 5 bases at J, with 11 bases in the middle. CDR3 protein: CASSSPGEETQYF. The CDR3 nucleotides are TGCGCCAGCAGCTCTCCAGGGGAGGAGACCCAGTACTTC. Filled out from reference TRBV5-1 and TRBJ2-5, the complete variable domain reads KAGVTQTPRYLIKTRGQQVTLSCSPISGHRSVSWYQQTPGQGLQFLFEYFSETQRNKGNFPGRFSGRQFSNSRSEMNVSTLELGDSALYLCASSSPGEETQYFGPGTRLLVL.

The V and J genes are TRBV27 and TRBJ1-1, with D tentatively TRBD1 (6 bases). Trimming cost V 7 bases and J 1 base, with 16 bases left between them. Looked up from germline, CDR1 is MNHEY and CDR2 is SMNVEV (reference sequence). This CDR3 contains 15 residues. CDR3 DNA: TGTGCCAGCAACCGGGGGGGGCTTTCGAACACTGAAGCTTTCTTT. As protein: CASNRGGLSNTEAFF.

The chain has TRBV12-3 or TRBV12-4 and TRBJ2-2; TRBD1 aligns across 7 bases. Trimming at V came to 6 bases and at J to 0 bases, leaving 1 base not matched to a gene. The CDR3 loop spans 14 amino acids. The CDR3 nucleotides are TGTGCCAGCAGGAGGGGGCCGAACACCGGGGAGCTGTTTTTT. Translating it yields CASRRGPNTGELFF.

V is TRBV24-1 and J is TRBJ2-1; D is unclear. The CDR3 contains 13 residues. Per germline, CDR1 KGHDR and CDR2 SFDVKD. V lost 3 bases and J lost 4, with 6 bases in between. CDR3 region: CATSDRAYNEQFF. CDR3 nucleotide sequence: TGTGCCACCAGTGATCGCGCGTACAATGAGCAGTTCTTC.

This rearrangement joins TRBV5-1 to TRBJ1-1; 7 positions match TRBD1. This CDR3 is built from 15 residues. Germline trimming cut 4 bases from V and 1 base from J; bases unmatched to any gene: 7. CDR1 and CDR2 from the germline V gene are SGHRS and YFSETQ. The CDR3 loop is CASSNRQGGNTEAFF. The CDR3 DNA is TGCGCCAGCAGCAATCGACAGGGTGGGAACACTGAAGCTTTCTTT.

The gene calls are TRBV18 and TRBJ1-5, with 8 nucleotides matching TRBD1. The CDR3 totals 16 residues. Losses at the gene ends were 2 bases for V and 2 bases for J; bases not matched to a gene: 5. CDR1 and CDR2 from the germline V gene are KGHSH and LQKENI. Here the CDR3 DNA reads TGTGCCAGCTCACCAGAGATGACAGGGGGCAATCAGCCCCAGCATTTT. Translating it yields CASSPEMTGGNQPQHF.

This clonotype turned up a few times. The genes are TRBV11-2 and TRBJ2-7, with TRBD1 matching over 8 bases. The CDR3 loop spans 15 amino acids. With V trimmed by 5 bases and J by 3 bases, 9 bases remained unmatched. Germline loops: CDR1 SGHAT, CDR2 FQNNGV. CDR3 nucleotides: TGTGCCAGCAGCATCGGGACAGGTTCTTACTACGAGCAGTACTTC. Its protein product is CASSIGTGSYYEQYF.

The genes are TRBV5-1 and TRBJ2-3; TRBD2 is a possible D gene (6 bases). The CDR3 covers 13 residues. V lost 5 bases and J lost 4, with 11 bases in between. The germline V gene encodes CDR1 SGHRS and CDR2 YFSETQ. CDR3 coding DNA: TGCGCCAGCAGGCTTGGCGGGGCAGATACGCAGTATTTT. Translation gives CASRLGGADTQYF.

The table lists this clonotype with a few counts. The chain combines TRBV28 with TRBJ2-7, with 12 bases aligning to TRBD1. The CDR3 is made up of 14 amino acids. The junction had 6 bases not matched to a gene; V was cut back by 8 bases and J by 4 bases. CDR1 and CDR2 from the germline V gene are MDHEN and SYDVKM. The CDR3 DNA sequence: TGTGCCAGCGTTGCGGGACAGGGGGCGTACGAGCAGTACGTC. Translating it yields CASVAGQGAYEQYV.